This T cell receptor (beta chain) was found in a study of T cells in Graves' hyperthyroidism and ophthalmopathy. Study-level findings and limits: A model built on 13 V-J features separated ophthalmopathy from stable hyperthyroidism. Blood shared most expanded thyroid clonotypes above 0.001.

RNA transcripts were the template for amplifying TCR beta CDR3 regions. First-round RT-PCR with HTBI primers amplified the TCR CDR3 region. TCRdb reprocessed the multiplex PCR reads with MiXCR, giving one entry per CDR3 protein. The table shows 600,000 to 650,000 distinct CDR3 sequences, with 15% to 20% occurring only once. The length of the CDR3 is 11 residues. Germline-derived CDR1 and CDR2 are MNHNS and SASEGT. V lost 6 bases to trimming and J lost 10 bases, with 10 bases between them. Participants, patients aged 18 to 65, had newly diagnosed hyperthyroidism with a duration under 2 months. Source material for PBMCs was over 7.5 ml fresh peripheral blood. About this clonotype: The target antigen is unknown.

This sequence joins TRBV6-1 and TRBJ2-1, with a possible D match to TRBD2 (5 bases). This receptor was identified in a woman younger than 45 with Graves' hyperthyroidism. Input material: blood. CDR3 bases: TGTGCCAGCAGAGCACTAGGGGAGCAGTTCTTC. Amino acids: CASRALGEQFF.